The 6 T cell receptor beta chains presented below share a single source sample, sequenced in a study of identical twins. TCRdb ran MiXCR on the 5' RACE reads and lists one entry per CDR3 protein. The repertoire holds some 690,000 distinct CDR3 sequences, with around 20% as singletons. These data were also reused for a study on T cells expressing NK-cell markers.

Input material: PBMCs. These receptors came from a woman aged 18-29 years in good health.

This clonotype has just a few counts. The CDR3 coding sequence is TGCAGTGCTAGAGATGGAGTAGTAGAGCAGTTCTTC. Translated: CSARDGVVEQFF. The chain is built from TRBV20-1 and TRBJ2-1; no firm D call. V was cut by 0 bases and J by 10 bases, with 10 bases left in between. There are 12 residues in the CDR3. Germline loops: CDR1 DFQATT, CDR2 SNEGSKA (reference sequence).

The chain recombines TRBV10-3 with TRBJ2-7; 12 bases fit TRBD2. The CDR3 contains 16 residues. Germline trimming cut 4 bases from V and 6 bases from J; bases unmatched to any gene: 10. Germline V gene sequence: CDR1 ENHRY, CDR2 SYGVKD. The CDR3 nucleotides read TGTGCCATCAGTGCCCTGATTTCGACTAGCGGGAGCGAGCAGTACTTC. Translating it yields CAISALISTSGSEQYF.

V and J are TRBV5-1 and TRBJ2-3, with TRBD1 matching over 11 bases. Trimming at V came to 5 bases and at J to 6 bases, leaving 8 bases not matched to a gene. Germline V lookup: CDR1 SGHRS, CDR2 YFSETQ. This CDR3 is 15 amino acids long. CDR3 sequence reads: CASRQDRGRIDTQYF. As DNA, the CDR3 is TGCGCCAGCAGGCAGGACAGGGGGCGCATCGATACGCAGTATTTT. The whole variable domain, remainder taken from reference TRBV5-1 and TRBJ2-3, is KAGVTQTPRYLIKTRGQQVTLSCSPISGHRSVSWYQQTPGQGLQFLFEYFSETQRNKGNFPGRFSGRQFSNSRSEMNVSTLELGDSALYLCASRQDRGRIDTQYFGPGTRLTVL.

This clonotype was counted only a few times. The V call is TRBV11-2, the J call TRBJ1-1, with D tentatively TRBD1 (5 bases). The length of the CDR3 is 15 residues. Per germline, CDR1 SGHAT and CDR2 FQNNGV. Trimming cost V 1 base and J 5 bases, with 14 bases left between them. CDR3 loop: CASSLVRGSETEAFF. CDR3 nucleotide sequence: TGTGCCAGCAGCTTAGTTAGGGGTTCGGAGACTGAAGCTTTCTTT.

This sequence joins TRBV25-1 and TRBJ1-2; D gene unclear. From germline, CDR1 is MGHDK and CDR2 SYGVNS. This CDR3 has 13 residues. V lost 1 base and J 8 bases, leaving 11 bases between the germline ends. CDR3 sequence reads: CASSESGGWGYTF. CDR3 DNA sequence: TGTGCCAGCAGTGAATCAGGTGGTTGGGGCTACACCTTC.

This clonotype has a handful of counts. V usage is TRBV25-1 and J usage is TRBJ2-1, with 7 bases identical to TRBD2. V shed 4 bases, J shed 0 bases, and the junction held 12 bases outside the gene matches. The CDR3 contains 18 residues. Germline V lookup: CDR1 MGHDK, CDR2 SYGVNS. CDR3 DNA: TGTGCCAGCAGTGGAAGCGGGAAGGTAATCGCCTCCTACAATGAGCAGTTCTTC. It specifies CASSGSGKVIASYNEQFF.